This T cell receptor beta chain is drawn from a study of T cell repertoires in ileal Crohn's disease (dated by TCRdb to between 2018 and 2021). Regarding the complete study: At the time of surgery, roughly 40% of patients were active smokers, and the median duration of disease was approximately 8 years. Surgery was performed for a complication in all patients, with stricturing disease in about 60% and penetrating disease in roughly 40%. About half of the patients received postoperative therapy: about a dozen received thiopurines and 18 received anti-TNF agents. TCR repertoire analysis was performed in around 57 Crohn's disease patients drawn from a prospective multicentre cohort. The study ran alongside a multicentre cohort designed to identify predictors of early endoscopic recurrence after ileocolonic resection. A Rutgeerts score higher than i0 was the definition used for endoscopic postoperative recurrence. The study sequenced fewer than 200 mucosal samples from around 52 patients, taken at several locations on the surgical specimen and at postoperative endoscopy.

As encoded in the germline V gene (reference sequence), CDR1 is LNHNV while CDR2 is YYDKDF. The CDR3 covers 16 residues, taking in both the cysteine and the phenylalanine. Only CDR3 DNA remains: 48 bases, in frame from the first base. V is pared back by 5 bases and J by 4 bases, with 18 bases lying between the germline termini. For commercial TCRB immunosequencing, about 500 nanograms of biopsy DNA were submitted for each sample. CDR3 regions were amplified from genomic DNA by Adaptive Biotechnology using a two-step, amplification bias-controlled multiplex PCR. Primers covering every V and J gene segment were used in the first PCR, while barcodes and Illumina adapters were added in the second PCR. An Illumina instrument was used to sequence the CDR3 libraries. From the authors' description of their analysis: Analysis combined the vendor-provided pipelines with custom analysis of raw data in R/Bioconductor under R version 3.3.0. Clonality, ranging from 0 to 1, was calculated as the inverse of the normalised Shannon entropy of all productive clones. High-frequency clones were defined as the repertoire share of the top 100 clones, retaining only clones passing a 95% confidence test. Repertoire diversity was measured with the Simpson index, and overlap between samples was measured with the Morisita-Horn index. The clones in this table, taken by TCRdb from immuneACCESS, are in-frame only. Not every clone is retained; where verified, under half of the shortfall comes from an unresolved V gene, and the cause of the rest is unknown. That table supplies the V and J calls and clone size; D and trimming were determined from the DNA. This sample holds several thousand clones; around 80% were observed only once. Less than 3% of the sample is in the top ten clones.

The paper as a whole reports these results and caveats: Sorted CD8 T cells carried more high-frequency clones than CD4 T cells, suggesting mucosal expansions were mainly CD8. A significantly higher proportion of clonal expansions was observed in active smokers at surgery than in non-smokers (roughly 24% vs 19%, p=0.02). Mucosal CD4 and CD8 T cells were sorted and sequenced only in a subgroup of patients, whose size was not stated. Endoscopic recurrence was found to be associated with higher high-frequency clone percentages at surgery, and recurrence was observed in all patients with clonality above 26.8% (18/57).

This clone was seen only a few times. This receptor's antigen is unknown. Base qualities are not at hand, and no much larger clone is one base apart. Adults with ileal or ileocolonic Crohn's disease and an indication for ileocolonic resection were eligible for inclusion. Before DNA extraction, whole ileal mucosal biopsies were kept frozen at -80 degrees C. A TRizol-based method was used to extract genomic DNA from the frozen whole biopsies, and the DNA was quantified with a NanoDrop 2000 spectrophotometer. The receptor was isolated from an adult with Crohn's disease. The sequenced sample consisted of ileal tissue. The chain uses TRBV15 and TRBJ1-5; the D gene is unclear. The nucleotides read TGTGCCACCAGCTCCCTAGGACTGGGAAGTAATCAGCCCCAGCATTTT. It translates as CATSSLGLGSNQPQHF.